This passage covers 17 T cell receptor beta chains from one sample sequenced in a study of T cell repertoires in cytomegalovirus infection. TCRdb redid the calling of the reads with MiXCR, one entry per CDR3 protein. The sample carries roughly 630,000 distinct CDR3 sequences, roughly 26% recorded once. Sequenced: CD8+ T cells from PBMCs. Source of these receptors: a human donor in good health (CMV status not recorded). Some clones in this sample may be carry-over from other donors' samples.

This clonotype was recorded many times. This chain uses TRBV7-2 with TRBJ2-5; maybe TRBD1 (6 bases). The length of the CDR3 is 17 residues. Germline values: CDR1 SGHTA, CDR2 FQGNSA. V was shortened by 5 bases and J by 4 bases, with 23 bases between the two germline ends. The CDR3 DNA follows: TGTGCCAGCAGCCCAACGTTGAACTCCGGGACAAGAGAGACCCAGTACTTC. The encoded protein is CASSPTLNSGTRETQYF.

The table lists this clonotype with a few counts. The chain has TRBV9 and TRBJ1-1; D uncertain. CDR3 length: 14 amino acids. Germline-derived CDR1 and CDR2 are SGDLS and YYNGEE. The ends were cut back, 0 bases at V and 7 bases at J, with 13 bases in the middle. The CDR3, as DNA: TGTGCCAGCAGCGTAGTGTCGTACTTCGGTGAAGCTTTCTTT. It translates to CASSVVSYFGEAFF.

This clonotype has a handful of counts. This chain uses TRBV7-3 with TRBJ2-1, with 8 positions matching TRBD2. Germline CDR1 reads SGHTA; CDR2 reads FQGTGA. V was pared by 3 bases and J by 6 bases, with 7 bases of the junction left unmatched. The CDR3 spans 15 residues. The DNA for the CDR3 is TGTGCCAGCAGCTTCCGGGGGGGCCTGTCCAATGAGCAGTTCTTC. This sequence encodes CASSFRGGLSNEQFF.

This clonotype was seen only a few times. The chain recombines TRBV20-1 with TRBJ2-1, with D perhaps being TRBD1 or TRBD2 (5 bases each). V was cut by 2 bases and J by 6 bases, with 11 bases left in between. The length of the CDR3 is 13 residues. Germline V lookup: CDR1 DFQATT, CDR2 SNEGSKA (reference sequence). The CDR3 region has the DNA TGCAGTGCTAGACCCCGGGGCGGCAATGAGCAGTTCTTC. The encoded protein is CSARPRGGNEQFF.

Concerning this clonotype: At one end, the junction sequence differs from germline, possibly due to a read error. The chain couples TRBV6-5 to TRBJ1-2; TRBD1 matches 11 bases. CDR3 length: 15 amino acids. CDR1 and CDR2 (germline): MNHEY, SVGAGI. Here the CDR3 DNA reads TGTGCCAACAGTCACGGACAGGGGGCCTCCTATGGCTACACCTTC. Protein product: CANSHGQGASYGYTF.

This clonotype was picked up a small number of times. This sequence joins TRBV20-1 and TRBJ1-5; 11 bases agree with TRBD1. The junction had 14 bases not matched to a gene; V was cut back by 4 bases and J by 0 bases. Germline V gene lookup returns CDR1 DFQATT and CDR2 SNEGSKA (reference sequence). The CDR3 is 19 amino acids. CDR3 sequence (DNA): TGCAGTGCTACGAGCCCCGGGACAGGGGGGTTTTATAGCAATCAGCCCCAGCATTTT. This gives the protein CSATSPGTGGFYSNQPQHF.

Comment on this clonotype: A much more abundant neighbour one base away suggests this may be a read error. The rearrangement uses TRBV10-1 and TRBJ2-7; D not certain. Between the trimmed V and J ends, which lost 4 bases and 2 bases, there was a span of 9 bases. This CDR3 spans 13 amino acids. Germline V CDR1 and CDR2: WNHNN, SYGVQD (reference sequence). CDR3 loop: CASSASWPYEQYF. The DNA for the CDR3 is TGCGCCAGCAGTGCCAGTTGGCCCTACGAGCAGTACTTC.

This clonotype was detected a few times. V usage is TRBV18 and J usage is TRBJ2-2; D is perhaps TRBD1 (6 bases). CDR1 and CDR2 (germline): KGHSH, LQKENI. The germline V and J ends were trimmed by 0 bases and 0 bases, with 11 bases remaining between them. There are 17 residues in the CDR3. The CDR3 DNA sequence: TGTGCCAGCTCACCACCGTGGCAGGGGACGAACACCGGGGAGCTGTTTTTT. This codes for CASSPPWQGTNTGELFF.

The chain has TRBV20-1 and TRBJ2-1, with 9 bases matching TRBD1. The V segment lost 0 bases and the J segment 7 bases; nucleotides outside the gene matches: 13. Germline loops: CDR1 DFQATT, CDR2 SNEGSKA (reference sequence). CDR3 length equals 17 residues. In DNA, the CDR3 is TGCAGTGCTAGAGACCTTCGACAGGGGGGAAGGGGGAATGAGCAGTTCTTC. Amino acids: CSARDLRQGGRGNEQFF.

This clonotype was counted a few times. Germline and junction disagree at one end, which may indicate a read error. The rearrangement uses TRBV28 and TRBJ2-3; D may correspond to TRBD1 or TRBD2 (5 bases each). In germline, CDR1 is MDHEN, CDR2 SYDVKM. This CDR3 is 17 amino acids long. CDR3 amino acids: CASSFPRGGFGTDTQYF. CDR3 bases: TGTGCCAGCAGTTTTCCCCGTGGGGGATTCGGCACTGATACGCAGTATTTT.

This chain connects TRBV6-5 to TRBJ1-1; the D is unclear. The CDR3 totals 15 residues. V was clipped by 6 bases and J by 0 bases, with 14 bases between them. CDR1 and CDR2 (germline): MNHEY, SVGAGI. The CDR3 sequence is CASREGIIMNTEAFF. DNA for the CDR3: TGTGCCAGCAGGGAGGGCATTATTATGAACACTGAAGCTTTCTTT.

The chain combines TRBV3-1 with TRBJ1-1, with TRBD1 matching 9 bases. CDR3 size: 18 residues. Per germline, CDR1 LGHDT and CDR2 YNNKEL (reference sequence). V shed 0 bases and J 0 bases; nucleotides not matched to a gene: 8. The DNA of the CDR3 is TGTGCCAGCAGCCAAGATCAACTGACAGGGGGGATGAACACTGAAGCTTTCTTT. It codes for CASSQDQLTGGMNTEAFF.

This clonotype was found a few times. The V gene is TRBV28, the J gene TRBJ1-6; D gene ambiguous. The CDR3 has 17 residues. V gave up 6 bases and J gave up 3 bases, with 18 bases separating them. Germline assignment: CDR1 MDHEN and CDR2 SYDVKM. The CDR3 spells CASRISTDRGYNSPLHF. CDR3 bases: TGTGCCAGCAGGATCAGTACCGATCGGGGCTATAATTCACCCCTCCACTTT.

A remark on this clonotype: A read error is possible here, since a much larger clone lies one base away. This chain connects TRBV6-8 to TRBJ1-5; TRBD1 matches at 9 bases. CDR1 is MNHGY and CDR2 is SAAAGT in the germline V gene. This CDR3 is built from 14 residues. The CDR3 coding sequence is TGTGCCAGCAGTTCCGGACAGGGGTATCAGCCCCAGCAATTT. It encodes CASSSGQGYQPQQF.

This clonotype appeared once. Germline and junction disagree at one end, which may indicate a read error. The chain joins TRBV9 to TRBJ2-1, with TRBD1 matching 9 bases. Germline values: CDR1 SGDLS, CDR2 YYNGEE. The CDR3 loop spans 14 amino acids. CDR3 in DNA: TGTGCCAACAGCGTAGGGGACAGGGTCAATGAGCAGTTCTTC. Translated, it gives CANSVGDRVNEQFF.

A few counts support this clonotype. The chain carries TRBV28 and TRBJ2-1; 11 bases agree with TRBD2. After removal of 5 bases from V and 4 bases from J, the junction contained 10 bases not matched to a gene. The CDR3 loop spans 17 amino acids. CDR1 is MDHEN, CDR2 SYDVKM, per germline. DNA for the CDR3: TGTGCCAGCAGTCCTAGCGGGGGGATCGACCTTTACAATGAGCAGTTCTTC. It translates to CASSPSGGIDLYNEQFF. The variable domain in full, with the rest retrieved from reference TRBV28 and TRBJ2-1, is DVKVTQSSRYLVKRTGEKVFLECVQDMDHENMFWYRQDPGLGLRLIYFSYDVKMKEKGDIPEGYSVSREKKERFSLILESASTNQTSMYLCASSPSGGIDLYNEQFFGPGTRLTVL.

The chain links TRBV5-6 to TRBJ2-7; D unclear. The CDR3 has 14 amino acids. Trimming removed 5 bases from V and 5 bases from J, with 17 bases in between. The germline gives CDR1 SGHDT, CDR2 YYEEEE. CDR3 DNA: TGTGCCAGCAGTATCGGGCAAGCACCAAACGAGCAGTACGTC. Translating gives CASSIGQAPNEQYV.